These 29 T cell receptor beta chains were sequenced from one sample in a study of cytomegalovirus exposure and HLA in healthy donors. Data came from immunoSEQ multiplex PCR; TCRdb stores just in-frame clones and leaves some out. The table has about 160,000 clones, less than 90% seen once. Sequenced sample: PBMCs. The receptors originated from a woman between 18 and 30 years old in good health and CMV-seronegative.

J is TRBJ1-5 and V is TRBV7-8, with D possibly matching TRBD1 (6 bases). Germline CDR1 SGHVS, CDR2 FQNEAQ. Trimming removed 1 base from V and 2 bases from J, with 18 bases in between. The CDR3 spans 18 residues. CDR3 residues: CASSLDTGFMWGNQPQHF. The CDR3 DNA sequence: TGTGCCAGCAGCTTAGATACAGGGTTTATGTGGGGCAATCAGCCCCAGCATTTT.

The gene calls are TRBV6-4 and TRBJ1-1, with TRBD1 matching 10 bases. The CDR3 totals 14 residues. V gave up 5 bases and J gave up 1 base; unmatched junction bases: 1. Germline V lookup: CDR1 MRHNA, CDR2 SNTAGT. CDR3 nucleotides: TGTGCCAGCAGTCGGGACAGGGGGAACACTGAAGCTTTCTTT. This gives the protein CASSRDRGNTEAFF.

The chain couples TRBV27 to TRBJ1-3; D is ambiguous. This CDR3 contains 13 residues. The ends were cut back, 6 bases at V and 4 bases at J, with 10 bases in the middle. Germline V lookup: CDR1 MNHEY, CDR2 SMNVEV (reference sequence). CDR3 amino acids: CASRYNTGNTIYF. Here the CDR3 DNA reads TGTGCCAGCAGATACAATACAGGAAACACCATATATTTT.

V gene TRBV6-4 combines with J gene TRBJ1-1; the D gene is possibly TRBD1 (6 bases). Trimming stripped 3 bases from V and 5 bases from J, with 16 bases between. This CDR3 is 15 amino acids long. Germline-derived CDR1 and CDR2 are MRHNA and SNTAGT. CDR3 amino acids: CASSEGASGKTEAFF. In nucleotides, the CDR3 is TGTGCCAGCAGTGAGGGGGCGTCCGGGAAGACTGAAGCTTTCTTT.

The chain employs TRBV30 and TRBJ2-5, with TRBD1 as a possible D gene (5 bases). Judging by the DNA end, TRBJ2-7 fits better; the J call may be wrong. Germline loops: CDR1 GTSNPN, CDR2 SVGIG (reference sequence). This CDR3 contains 15 residues. The CDR3 region has the DNA TGTGCCTGGAAGGTCCCTAGGGGCACCTCCTACGAGCAGTACTTC. Translating gives CAWKVPRGTSYEQYF.

The chain joins TRBV27 to TRBJ1-1, with D perhaps TRBD1 (6 bases). V lost 4 bases and J 1 base, leaving 19 bases between the germline ends. CDR3 length equals 17 residues. Germline loops: CDR1 MNHEY, CDR2 SMNVEV (reference sequence). The CDR3 sequence: CASSSRQVRGGNTEAFF. The DNA for the CDR3 is TGTGCCAGCAGTTCCAGACAAGTGAGGGGGGGGAACACTGAAGCTTTCTTT.

This clone was recorded a few times. The chain employs TRBV7-2 and TRBJ2-7; the D gene is possibly TRBD2 (5 bases). Germline loops: CDR1 SGHTA, CDR2 FQGNSA. Trimming took 4 bases from V and 1 from J, leaving 14 bases between them. The CDR3 consists of 15 residues. CDR3 in DNA: TGTGCCAGCAGCTACGCGGACTCATGGTCCTACGAGCAGTACTTC. It codes for CASSYADSWSYEQYF.

The chain joins TRBV6-1 to TRBJ1-2; a possible D gene is TRBD1 (5 bases). V was clipped by 3 bases and J by 3 bases, with 11 bases between them. This CDR3 comprises 14 residues. Germline V gene sequence: CDR1 MNHNS, CDR2 SASEGT. CDR3 sequence (DNA): TGTGCCAGCAGTGACCGACGGGACTACTATGGCTACACCTTC. It yields the protein CASSDRRDYYGYTF.

The V gene is TRBV6-5, the J gene TRBJ2-7; 8 bases map to TRBD2. CDR3 length: 15 residues. Germline loops: CDR1 MNHEY, CDR2 SVGAGI. Germline trimming cut 6 bases from V and 2 bases from J; bases unmatched to any gene: 9. The CDR3 region has the DNA TGTGCCAGCAGCCCGGGACTAGGAGGGGCCTACGAGCAGTACTTC. Amino acids: CASSPGLGGAYEQYF.

This chain uses TRBV9 with TRBJ1-4; 9 bases are shared with TRBD1. J was trimmed by 1 base and V by 6 bases; bases with no gene match: 10. This CDR3 has 17 residues. Looked up from germline, CDR1 is SGDLS and CDR2 is YYNGEE. The DNA of the CDR3 is TGTGCCAGCACCTCCGGGACAGGGTTTAAAACTAATGAAAAACTGTTTTTT. This gives the protein CASTSGTGFKTNEKLFF.

The CDR3 protein is CATSRAWEFQETQYF. The CDR3, as DNA: TGTGCCACCAGCAGAGCATGGGAGTTTCAAGAGACCCAGTACTTC. V usage is TRBV15 and J usage is TRBJ2-5; possible D gene TRBD2, 5 bases. Trimming cost V 1 base and J 2 bases, with 11 bases left between them. The germline CDR1 and CDR2 sequences are LNHNV and YYDKDF (reference sequence). The CDR3 runs 15 residues. Complete variable domain (other parts from reference TRBV15 and TRBJ2-5): DAMVIQNPRYQVTQFGKPVTLSCSQTLNHNVMYWYQQKSSQAPKLLFHYYDKDFNNEADTPDNFQSRRPNTSFCFLDIRSPGLGDTAMYLCATSRAWEFQETQYFGPGTRLLVL.

This chain connects TRBV11-2 to TRBJ2-1; the D is unclear. The germline V gene encodes CDR1 SGHAT and CDR2 FQNNGV. The length of the CDR3 is 13 residues. Trimming removed 5 bases at V and 6 bases at J, with 11 bases between. CDR3 sequence: CASSRDWRNEQFF. DNA of the CDR3: TGTGCCAGCAGCCGCGACTGGCGCAATGAGCAGTTCTTC.

A few counts support this clone. This chain connects TRBV7-9 to TRBJ1-1; D may be TRBD1 (5 bases). CDR3 length: 11 residues. V was cut by 5 bases and J by 5 bases, with 6 bases left in between. The V gene's germline CDR1 is SEHNR and CDR2 FQNEAQ (reference sequence). The CDR3 spells CASSGGTEAFF. DNA for the CDR3: TGTGCCAGCAGCGGGGGGACTGAAGCTTTCTTT.

The J gene is TRBJ2-3, the V gene TRBV9; D might be TRBD2 (6 bases). This CDR3 has 15 residues. The V gene's germline CDR1 is SGDLS and CDR2 YYNGEE. V lost 6 bases to trimming and J lost 7 bases, with 21 bases between them. CDR3 sequence: CASTKTGVDENTQYF. Written as DNA, the CDR3 is TGTGCCAGCACTAAAACGGGGGTAGACGAGAATACGCAGTATTTT. The full variable domain, with the rest looked up from reference TRBV9 and TRBJ2-3, is DSGVTQTPKHLITATGQRVTLRCSPRSGDLSVYWYQQSLDQGLQFLIQYYNGEERAKGNILERFSAQQFPDLHSELNLSSLELGDSALYFCASTKTGVDENTQYFGPGTRLTVL.

A single count supports this clone. Other DNA sequences in the sample encode the same CDR3. The chain joins TRBV6-1 to TRBJ1-1; D is unresolved. CDR1 is MNHNS, CDR2 SASEGT, per germline. This CDR3 contains 11 residues. Trimming stripped 7 bases from V and 0 bases from J, with 3 bases between. CDR3 in amino acids: CASTLNTEAFF. The DNA of the CDR3 is TGTGCCAGCACTTTGAACACTGAAGCTTTCTTT.

The chain uses TRBV7-2 and TRBJ2-3, with a possible D match to TRBD2 (5 bases). The CDR3 consists of 16 residues. Germline assignment: CDR1 SGHTA and CDR2 FQGNSA. V lost 8 bases, J lost 0 bases, and 18 bases lay in between. CDR3 DNA: TGTGCCAGCCAAATCTACGAGGGATTTAGCACAGATACGCAGTATTTT. Amino acids: CASQIYEGFSTDTQYF.

The V and J genes are TRBV19 and TRBJ1-1, with TRBD1 matching over 12 bases. The CDR3 totals 14 residues. The ends lost 3 bases at V and 9 bases at J; junction bases unmatched: 5. Germline-derived CDR1 and CDR2 are LNHDA and SQIVND (reference sequence). This CDR3 is CASSIRDRGQQAFF. The CDR3 DNA reads as TGTGCCAGTAGTATCCGGGACAGGGGGCAGCAAGCTTTCTTT.

The rearrangement uses TRBV19 and TRBJ2-1, with 8 positions matching TRBD2. Trimming removed 10 bases from V and 9 bases from J; junction bases left unmatched: 23. CDR1 and CDR2 (germline): LNHDA, SQIVND (reference sequence). The CDR3 length is 17 residues. The chain's CDR3 is CATKPRPGLGVSGEQFF. For the CDR3, the DNA is TGTGCCACAAAGCCTAGACCGGGACTAGGGGTTTCGGGTGAGCAGTTCTTC.

The rearrangement joins TRBV23-1 to TRBJ2-7; TRBD1 agrees at 11 bases. TRBV23-1 is recorded as an ORF, its role being uncertain. V dropped 1 base and J dropped 0; count of bases not matched to a gene: 8. This CDR3 contains 18 residues. CDR3 nucleotides: TGCGCCAGCAGTCAATGGGACAGGGGGGAATTTTCCTCCTACGAGCAGTACTTC. Translating gives CASSQWDRGEFSSYEQYF.

CDR3 in amino acids: CASSFLGEATNEKLFF. The CDR3 DNA reads as TGCGCCAGCAGCTTTCTCGGGGAGGCAACTAATGAAAAACTGTTTTTT. V and J are TRBV5-1 and TRBJ1-4; D remains unclear. CDR1 and CDR2 (germline): SGHRS, YFSETQ. V was shortened by 2 bases and J by 0 bases, with 11 bases between the two germline ends. This CDR3 spans 16 amino acids.

This clone was recorded a few times. This chain connects TRBV30 to TRBJ1-1, with D unclear. V shed 1 base and J shed 1 base, with 16 bases lying between them. CDR1 GTSNPN and CDR2 SVGIG come from the germline V gene (reference sequence). The CDR3 runs to 16 residues. CDR3 protein: CAWSDPHGHTNTEAFF. In DNA, the CDR3 is TGTGCCTGGAGTGATCCTCATGGGCATACGAACACTGAAGCTTTCTTT.

The CDR3 protein is CASSGRGQPQHF. In DNA, the CDR3 is TGTGCCAGCTCAGGCAGGGGCCAGCCCCAGCATTTT. The chain joins TRBV18 to TRBJ1-5, with a weak D call TRBD1 (6 bases). The CDR3 runs to 12 residues. Germline loops: CDR1 KGHSH, CDR2 LQKENI. The ends were cut back, 5 bases at V and 7 bases at J, with 9 bases in the middle.

The rearrangement joins TRBV7-9 to TRBJ2-1, with a weak D call TRBD2 (6 bases). CDR1 is SEHNR and CDR2 is FQNEAQ in the germline V gene (reference sequence). Trimming removed 4 bases from V and 7 bases from J, with 14 bases in between. The CDR3 sequence is 14 residues long. The CDR3 spells CASSSPRLANEQFF. CDR3 sequence (DNA): TGTGCCAGCAGCTCACCCCGGCTAGCGAATGAGCAGTTCTTC.

J is TRBJ2-5 and V is TRBV29-1, with 7 bases matching TRBD2. The CDR3 runs to 14 residues. Germline lookup yields CDR1 SQVTM and CDR2 ANQGSEA. The V gene end was trimmed by 7 bases and the J gene end by 0 bases; junction bases not matched to a gene: 8. The CDR3: CSASGLADQETQYF. CDR3 nucleotide sequence: TGCAGCGCCTCGGGGCTAGCGGACCAAGAGACCCAGTACTTC. The whole variable domain, remainder taken from reference TRBV29-1 and TRBJ2-5, is SAVISQKPSRDICQRGTSLTIQCQVDSQVTMMFWYRQQPGQSLTLIATANQGSEATYESGFVIDKFPISRPNLTFSTLTVSNMSPEDSSIYLCSASGLADQETQYFGPGTRLLVL.

The chain joins TRBV7-9 to TRBJ1-3, with D perhaps TRBD1 (5 bases). Trimming cost V 10 bases and J 2 bases, with 15 bases left between them. The CDR3 spans 14 residues. Per germline, CDR1 SEHNR and CDR2 FQNEAQ (reference sequence). This CDR3 is CATHSTETGNTIYF. The CDR3 nucleotides read TGTGCCACCCATTCGACAGAGACTGGAAACACCATATATTTT.

The rearrangement uses TRBV5-6 and TRBJ2-5, with 11 bases matching TRBD2. With 4 bases clipped from V and 4 bases from J, the junction kept 6 bases outside the gene matches. Looked up from germline, CDR1 is SGHDT and CDR2 is YYEEEE. The CDR3 has 15 amino acids. In DNA form, the CDR3 reads TGTGCCAGCAGCCGTAGCGGGAGGGCCGCAGAGACCCAGTACTTC. This sequence encodes CASSRSGRAAETQYF. Full variable domain (missing parts from reference TRBV5-6 and TRBJ2-5): DAGVTQSPTHLIKTRGQQVTLRCSPKSGHDTVSWYQQALGQGPQFIFQYYEEEERQRGNFPDRFSGHQFPNYSSELNVNALLLGDSALYLCASSRSGRAAETQYFGPGTRLLVL.

The chain carries TRBV5-4 and TRBJ2-7, with 8 bases aligning to TRBD2. The CDR3 is 16 amino acids. Germline trimming cut 1 base from V and 1 base from J; bases unmatched to any gene: 7. Germline values: CDR1 SGHNT, CDR2 YYREEE (reference sequence). The CDR3 DNA reads TGTGCCAGCAGCTTGAGGACTAGCCGTTTTTCCTACGAGCAGTACTTC. It codes for CASSLRTSRFSYEQYF. The full variable domain, with the rest looked up from reference TRBV5-4 and TRBJ2-7, is ETGVTQSPTHLIKTRGQQVTLRCSSQSGHNTVSWYQQALGQGPQFIFQYYREEENGRGNFPPRFSGLQFPNYSSELNVNALELDDSALYLCASSLRTSRFSYEQYFGPGTRLTVT.

The chain uses TRBV30 and TRBJ1-6, with TRBD1 matching 9 bases. Germline V gene sequence: CDR1 GTSNPN, CDR2 SVGIG (reference sequence). V shed 5 bases, J shed 9 bases, and the junction held 8 bases outside the gene matches. This CDR3 has 14 amino acids. The CDR3 bases are TGTGCCTGGTTAGCCGGGACAGGGTTTTCACCCCTCCACTTT. Translated, it gives CAWLAGTGFSPLHF.

This clone was counted only a few times. This chain links TRBV18 with TRBJ2-2, with a weak D call TRBD1 (6 bases). Germline values: CDR1 KGHSH, CDR2 LQKENI. The V end was cut by 5 bases, the J end by 4 bases, with 11 bases between. The CDR3 totals 14 residues. The CDR3 nucleotides are TGTGCCAGCTCAGGGAGACAGGCCACCGGGGAGCTGTTTTTT. Translated: CASSGRQATGELFF.